These 28 T cell receptor beta chains came from one sample sequenced in a study of OX40 agonist ivuxolimab in advanced cancers. Only in-frame clones appear in the TCRdb table, and some are missing; sequencing was by immunoSEQ multiplex PCR. The sample lists 75,000 to 100,000 clones, around 90% occurring once. The starting material was CD4+ or CD8+ T cells sorted from blood, obtained in a trial of the OX40 agonist ivuxolimab. The origin of the receptors is an adult with an advanced solid tumor such as melanoma, head and neck, liver or kidney cancer.

In its sample, this clone was seen once. The CDR3 DNA is TGTGCCAGCACCGCGACAGGGAGCTACGAGCAGTACTTC. This gives the protein CASTATGSYEQYF. The chain has TRBV6-6 and TRBJ2-7; 7 bases line up with TRBD1. This CDR3 has 13 residues. The trim removed 7 bases at V and 3 bases at J, leaving 6 bases unmatched. The germline gives CDR1 MNHNY, CDR2 SVGAGI (reference sequence).

This chain links TRBV28 with TRBJ1-3, with 8 bases that match TRBD1. Trimming removed 6 bases from V and 3 bases from J; junction bases left unmatched: 10. Germline CDR1 reads MDHEN; CDR2 reads SYDVKM. This CDR3 comprises 16 residues. The CDR3 sequence: CASSRLQGARGNTIYF. As DNA, the CDR3 is TGTGCCAGCAGCCGACTCCAGGGGGCGCGTGGAAACACCATATATTTT.

The chain combines TRBV5-1 with TRBJ2-1, with TRBD2 as a possible D gene (5 bases). V shed 4 bases and J shed 9 bases, with 20 bases lying between them. CDR1 and CDR2 from the germline V gene are SGHRS and YFSETQ. The CDR3 extends over 15 amino acids. The CDR3 here is CASSVGPSESGEQFF. The CDR3 region has the DNA TGCGCCAGCAGCGTCGGACCCAGTGAGAGCGGTGAGCAGTTCTTC.

The rearrangement uses TRBV5-1 and TRBJ1-2; maybe TRBD1 (5 bases). This CDR3 region has 15 residues. The V gene's germline CDR1 is SGHRS and CDR2 YFSETQ. Trimming took off 0 bases at V and 3 bases at J, with 12 bases between the two ends. The CDR3 region is CASSLVARGDYGYTF. Here the CDR3 DNA reads TGCGCCAGCAGCTTGGTGGCCCGGGGGGACTATGGCTACACCTTC.

The chain employs TRBV19 and TRBJ2-4; TRBD1 agrees at 7 bases. The trim removed 7 bases at V and 1 base at J, leaving 4 bases unmatched. The CDR3 runs to 14 residues. CDR1 LNHDA and CDR2 SQIVND come from the germline V gene (reference sequence). DNA of the CDR3: TGTGCCAGTAAGCTACAGGGGGCCAAAAACATTCAGTACTTC. Translating gives CASKLQGAKNIQYF.

This clone was found a few times. The gene calls are TRBV5-1 and TRBJ1-6, with TRBD1 identical over 8 bases. The CDR3 sequence is 15 residues long. V lost 4 bases and J lost 9; bases outside the gene matches: 9. The germline CDR1 and CDR2 sequences are SGHRS and YFSETQ. CDR3 loop: CASSPGQANTSPLHF. The CDR3, as DNA: TGCGCCAGCAGCCCGGGACAGGCCAATACTTCACCCCTCCACTTT.

The CDR3 nucleotides are TGTGCCAGCAGTTCCACAGGGGAAAAGACCCAGTACTTC. Its protein product is CASSSTGEKTQYF. The chain is built from TRBV28 and TRBJ2-5; 7 bases match TRBD1. With V trimmed by 4 bases and J by 6 bases, 5 bases remained unmatched. The germline V gene encodes CDR1 MDHEN and CDR2 SYDVKM. This CDR3 region has 13 residues. The entire variable domain, with the rest obtained from reference TRBV28 and TRBJ2-5, is as follows: DVKVTQSSRYLVKRTGEKVFLECVQDMDHENMFWYRQDPGLGLRLIYFSYDVKMKEKGDIPEGYSVSREKKERFSLILESASTNQTSMYLCASSSTGEKTQYFGPGTRLLVL.

This chain links TRBV5-1 with TRBJ2-3; D is unresolved. The CDR3 runs to 13 residues. Trimming removed 4 bases from V and 1 base from J, with 7 bases in between. Germline values: CDR1 SGHRS, CDR2 YFSETQ. Here the CDR3 reads CASSPKGTDTQYF. DNA of the CDR3: TGCGCCAGCAGCCCAAAGGGCACAGATACGCAGTATTTT.

The genes are TRBV5-1 and TRBJ2-1; weak D call: TRBD2 (6 bases). The ends were cut back, 0 bases at V and 4 bases at J, with 8 bases in the middle. Per the germline V gene, CDR1 is SGHRS and CDR2 is YFSETQ. The CDR3 is 14 amino acids. The CDR3 loop reads CASSLGGAYNEQFF. The CDR3 DNA sequence: TGCGCCAGCAGCTTGGGCGGGGCTTACAATGAGCAGTTCTTC.

This clone has only one observation. The CDR3 nucleotides read TGTGCCAGCAGTCGGGGAGAGACCCAGTACTTC. It is translated as CASSRGETQYF. This chain joins TRBV7-9 and TRBJ2-5; D might be TRBD2 (5 bases). The CDR3 length is 11 residues. Per the germline V gene, CDR1 is SEHNR and CDR2 is FQNEAQ (reference sequence). V shed 6 bases and J shed 4 bases, with 6 bases lying between them.

The chain carries TRBV14 and TRBJ1-1, with D uncertain. CDR3 length: 13 amino acids. Trimming removed 0 bases from V and 8 bases from J, with 10 bases in between. Germline CDR1 is SGHDN and CDR2 is FVKESK. For the CDR3, the DNA is TGTGCCAGCAGCCAAGATAGGGTCTGGGAAGCTTTCTTT. It translates to CASSQDRVWEAFF.

The chain employs TRBV7-2 and TRBJ1-2; TRBD1 aligns across 12 bases. The germline V gene has CDR1 SGHTA and CDR2 FQGNSA. After removal of 1 base from V and 8 bases from J, the junction contained 2 bases not matched to a gene. The CDR3 sequence is 14 residues long. CDR3 DNA: TGTGCCAGCAGCTTAGAGGGACAGGGGGCCGGCTACACCTTC. Its translation: CASSLEGQGAGYTF.

The chain couples TRBV6-5 to TRBJ2-1; D perhaps matches TRBD2 (6 bases). The CDR3 is 13 residues long. Germline values: CDR1 MNHEY, CDR2 SVGAGI. V was pared by 7 bases and J by 4 bases, with 11 bases between. CDR3: CASNRGMYNEQFF. The CDR3 DNA is TGTGCCAGCAACCGCGGGATGTACAATGAGCAGTTCTTC.

The V and J genes are TRBV2 and TRBJ1-4; TRBD1 agrees at 7 bases. Germline CDR1 reads SNHLY; CDR2 reads FYNNEI. This CDR3 contains 13 residues. J gave up 11 bases and V 4 bases, and 7 bases lay outside the gene matches. The CDR3 here is CASSVGRGDKLFF. The CDR3 DNA follows: TGTGCCAGCAGTGTGGGCAGGGGGGACAAACTGTTTTTT.

The chain combines TRBV4-1 with TRBJ1-2; 10 positions match TRBD1. Germline CDR1 and CDR2: MGHRA and YSYEKL. The length of the CDR3 is 14 residues. V gave up 4 bases and J gave up 2 bases; unmatched junction bases: 1. This CDR3 is CASSLGQGNYGYTF. Here the CDR3 DNA reads TGCGCCAGCAGCCTGGGACAGGGGAACTATGGCTACACCTTC.

The chain joins TRBV5-1 to TRBJ1-2, with D unresolved. Trimming removed 0 bases at V and 4 bases at J, with 13 bases between. The CDR3 covers 15 residues. The germline gives CDR1 SGHRS, CDR2 YFSETQ. CDR3 sequence: CASSLGFGSTYGYTF. CDR3 DNA sequence: TGCGCCAGCAGCTTGGGGTTCGGCAGCACCTATGGCTACACCTTC.

The chain has TRBV7-9 and TRBJ1-3; D is uncertain. Trimming left V 4 bases short and J 8 bases short, with 9 bases between. CDR3 length equals 12 residues. Germline V gives CDR1 SEHNR, CDR2 FQNEAQ (reference sequence). Here the CDR3 DNA reads TGTGCCAGCAGCTCCCTGGGTGACACCATATATTTT. This codes for CASSSLGDTIYF.

V usage is TRBV27 and J usage is TRBJ1-3, with TRBD1 matching over 12 bases. Trimming at V came to 5 bases and at J to 0 bases, leaving 11 bases not matched to a gene. Germline lookup yields CDR1 MNHEY and CDR2 SMNVEV (reference sequence). This CDR3 is built from 19 residues. The CDR3 reads CASSLSPGQGAFSGNTIYF. The CDR3 DNA reads TGTGCCAGCAGTCTCAGTCCGGGACAGGGGGCTTTCTCTGGAAACACCATATATTTT.

The chain carries TRBV5-5 and TRBJ1-5; D not resolved. Trimming cost V 2 bases and J 7 bases, with 13 bases left between them. The CDR3 consists of 14 residues. Germline CDR1 and CDR2: SGHKS and YYEKEE (reference sequence). The CDR3: CASSFRVMGQPQHF. The CDR3 nucleotides read TGTGCCAGCAGCTTTCGGGTGATGGGCCAGCCCCAGCATTTT.

V and J are TRBV5-8 and TRBJ2-3; possible D gene TRBD1, 5 bases. V was shortened by 7 bases and J by 0 bases, with 15 bases between the two germline ends. CDR1 is SGHTS and CDR2 is YDEGEE in the germline V gene. The CDR3 length is 15 residues. CDR3 loop: CASGRAKGSTDTQYF. The CDR3 DNA reads TGTGCCAGCGGGCGAGCTAAGGGGAGCACAGATACGCAGTATTTT. Supplemented by reference TRBV5-8 and TRBJ2-3, the full variable domain reads EAGVTQSPTHLIKTRGQQATLRCSPISGHTSVYWYQQALGLGLQFLLWYDEGEERNRGNFPPRFSGRQFPNYSSELNVNALELEDSALYLCASGRAKGSTDTQYFGPGTRLTVL.

The gene calls are TRBV7-2 and TRBJ2-3, with TRBD1 identical over 11 bases. The CDR3 has 15 residues. Germline V lookup: CDR1 SGHTA, CDR2 FQGNSA. V gave up 6 bases and J gave up 6 bases; unmatched junction bases: 8. CDR3 in amino acids: CASSYSWDRGDTQYF. In nucleotides, the CDR3 is TGTGCCAGCAGTTATTCATGGGACAGGGGGGATACGCAGTATTTT.

This clone is a singleton in its sample. The chain couples TRBV4-1 to TRBJ2-7, with D possibly matching TRBD1 (6 bases). Germline V lookup: CDR1 MGHRA, CDR2 YSYEKL. V was clipped by 3 bases and J by 3 bases, with 15 bases between them. The CDR3 loop spans 15 amino acids. The CDR3 coding sequence is TGCGCCAGCAGCCAGGGGATGGGGGCCCACTACGAGCAGTACGTC. Amino acids: CASSQGMGAHYEQYV.

This chain joins TRBV6-5 and TRBJ2-1; TRBD1 matches 7 bases. V shed 6 bases, J shed 0 bases, and the junction held 5 bases outside the gene matches. This CDR3 is built from 15 residues. Germline loops: CDR1 MNHEY, CDR2 SVGAGI. CDR3 sequence (DNA): TGTGCCAGCAGCCTCCACAGGGGCTCCTACAATGAGCAGTTCTTC. It yields the protein CASSLHRGSYNEQFF.

This chain joins TRBV6-5 and TRBJ2-5; tentatively, D is TRBD1 or TRBD2 (6 bases each). Germline CDR1 MNHEY, CDR2 SVGAGI. The CDR3 loop spans 13 amino acids. V was trimmed by 7 bases and J by 1 base, leaving 10 bases between them. This chain's CDR3 is CASNRGPQETQYF. The CDR3 nucleotides are TGTGCCAGCAACCGGGGGCCCCAAGAGACCCAGTACTTC.

This chain uses TRBV7-2 with TRBJ1-5; D is undetermined. Trimming shortened V by 5 bases and J by 7 bases, and 12 bases separated the two germline ends. The germline V gene has CDR1 SGHTA and CDR2 FQGNSA. The CDR3 spans 13 residues. CDR3 sequence (DNA): TGTGCCAGCAGCAGCCTCCAGGCGCAGCCCCAGCATTTT. It encodes CASSSLQAQPQHF.

V usage is TRBV5-8 and J usage is TRBJ1-1; D perhaps matches TRBD1 (6 bases). This CDR3 has 14 residues. Germline V gives CDR1 SGHTS, CDR2 YDEGEE. Trimming left V 2 bases short and J 4 bases short, with 12 bases between. CDR3 loop: CASSFGGHVTEAFF. The CDR3 nucleotides are TGTGCCAGCAGCTTTGGGGGGCACGTCACTGAAGCTTTCTTT.

V usage is TRBV6-6 and J usage is TRBJ2-3; 7 positions match TRBD1. Germline V gene data show CDR1 as MNHNY and CDR2 as SVGAGI (reference sequence). The CDR3 extends over 14 amino acids. The V segment lost 7 bases and the J segment 2 bases; nucleotides outside the gene matches: 6. The CDR3 DNA sequence: TGTGCCAGCAACTGGGGACAGTACACAGATACGCAGTATTTT. This translates into CASNWGQYTDTQYF.

This chain joins TRBV7-2 and TRBJ1-2; D is unclear. The CDR3 is 12 amino acids. Germline V gene data show CDR1 as SGHTA and CDR2 as FQGNSA. The V end lost 3 bases, the J end lost 2 bases, and 4 bases lay between the germline ends. CDR3 in DNA: TGTGCCAGCAGCTTTCCCAACTATGGCTACACCTTC. Its translation is CASSFPNYGYTF.